Each of the 26 T cell receptor beta chains below was sequenced from the same sample in a study of cytomegalovirus exposure and HLA in healthy donors. Primers: 60 Vbeta forward and 13 Jbeta reverse. Assay: immunoSEQ multiplex PCR; the TCRdb copy retains only in-frame clones and omits some. Here the sample spans around 90,000 clones, more than 75% being singletons. Sequenced input: PBMCs. Source of these receptors: a man aged 30 to 45 in good health and CMV-seropositive.

This clone occurred once. V is TRBV5-6 and J is TRBJ2-5; 8 nucleotides align to TRBD1. Germline CDR1 reads SGHDT; CDR2 reads YYEEEE. J gave up 3 bases and V 4 bases, and 5 bases lay outside the gene matches. CDR3 size: 14 residues. The CDR3 here is CASSVTGAEETQYF. Written as DNA, the CDR3 is TGTGCCAGCAGCGTGACAGGGGCCGAAGAGACCCAGTACTTC.

This clone was detected once. This chain uses TRBV18 with TRBJ2-7; D gene unclear. Trimming took off 2 bases at V and 3 bases at J, with 8 bases between the two ends. The CDR3 sequence is 13 residues long. From germline, CDR1 is KGHSH and CDR2 LQKENI. The CDR3 bases are TGTGCCAGCTCACCAGCCAGCGACTACGAGCAGTACTTC. This translates into CASSPASDYEQYF.

The chain joins TRBV9 to TRBJ2-3; perhaps TRBD1 as D (6 bases). The CDR3 runs 15 residues. Trimming removed 3 bases at V and 2 bases at J, with 13 bases between. Looked up from germline, CDR1 is SGDLS and CDR2 is YYNGEE. The CDR3 DNA follows: TGTGCCAGCAGCGCTACAGGGTTCGACACAGATACGCAGTATTTT. Amino acids: CASSATGFDTDTQYF.

This chain links TRBV28 with TRBJ1-4; 9 bases fit TRBD1. V lost 6 bases, J lost 3 bases, and 5 bases stayed unmatched. The CDR3 length is 15 residues. Per the germline V gene, CDR1 is MDHEN and CDR2 is SYDVKM. The CDR3 loop is CASSPGQGSNEKLFF. The CDR3 nucleotides are TGTGCCAGCAGCCCTGGACAGGGGTCTAATGAAAAACTGTTTTTT.

This clone was counted a single time. The V gene is TRBV5-1, the J gene TRBJ1-2; D unclear. CDR3 length: 14 residues. Germline loops: CDR1 SGHRS, CDR2 YFSETQ. V lost 0 bases to trimming and J lost 2 bases, with 8 bases between them. CDR3 bases: TGCGCCAGCAGCTTGGAGAGCCCGAACTATGGCTACACCTTC. This sequence encodes CASSLESPNYGYTF.

V is TRBV7-6 and J is TRBJ2-7; D remains ambiguous. The V end lost 2 bases, the J end lost 5 bases, and 10 bases lay between the germline ends. The CDR3 length is 13 residues. From germline, CDR1 is SGHVS and CDR2 FNYEAQ. The CDR3 spells CASSLIHPHEQYF. DNA of the CDR3: TGTGCCAGCAGCTTAATCCATCCCCACGAGCAGTACTTC.

The chain couples TRBV4-1 to TRBJ1-1, with 10 bases that match TRBD1. The CDR3 contains 13 residues. Unmatched junction bases numbered 3, after V lost 7 bases and J lost 4 bases. Germline assignment: CDR1 MGHRA and CDR2 YSYEKL. The CDR3 spells CASKDRGSTEAFF. The CDR3, as DNA: TGCGCCAGCAAGGACAGGGGGAGCACTGAAGCTTTCTTT.

Here the CDR3 DNA reads TGTGCCAGCTCACCGGACACGGTGAGGGAAAAACTGTTTTTT. Translation gives CASSPDTVREKLFF. The V and J genes are TRBV18 and TRBJ1-4, with a possible D match to TRBD1 (5 bases). Looked up from germline, CDR1 is KGHSH and CDR2 is LQKENI. The CDR3 consists of 14 residues. With 3 bases removed from V and 8 bases from J, the gap between germline ends came to 13 bases. The full variable domain, completed using reference TRBV18 and TRBJ1-4, is NAGVMQNPRHLVRRRGQEARLRCSPMKGHSHVYWYRQLPEEGLKFMVYLQKENIIDESGMPKERFSAEFPKEGPSILRIQQVVRGDSAAYFCASSPDTVREKLFFGSGTQLSVL.

The CDR3 DNA sequence: TGTGCCAGCAGTGACCGAGGGGGCGGAGATCAGCCCCAGCATTTT. Protein: CASSDRGGGDQPQHF. J is TRBJ1-5 and V is TRBV2; 7 positions match TRBD1. Germline CDR1 SNHLY, CDR2 FYNNEI. The V and J ends lost 3 bases and 5 bases, in that order; junction bases with no gene match: 7. CDR3 length: 15 residues.

The CDR3 bases are TGTGCCAGCAGTTCTCTAGCGGCCCTTTGGGGGGAGCAGTACTTC. The encoded protein is CASSSLAALWGEQYF. The rearrangement joins TRBV27 to TRBJ2-7; 7 nucleotides line up with TRBD2. This CDR3 is 15 amino acids long. The V gene end was trimmed by 4 bases and the J gene end by 7 bases; junction bases not matched to a gene: 13. Per germline, CDR1 MNHEY and CDR2 SMNVEV (reference sequence).

The chain has TRBV5-1 and TRBJ2-3; D may be TRBD2 (5 bases). Germline V gene sequence: CDR1 SGHRS, CDR2 YFSETQ. The CDR3 extends over 14 amino acids. Trimming took off 0 bases at V and 5 bases at J, with 10 bases between the two ends. The DNA for the CDR3 is TGCGCCAGCAGCTTGGGAGTACGGGGAGATACGCAGTATTTT. Encoded protein: CASSLGVRGDTQYF.

As to this clone: This sample includes further DNA sequences coding for the same CDR3. The chain recombines TRBV5-1 with TRBJ2-7; 8 bases are shared with TRBD2. Germline V lookup: CDR1 SGHRS, CDR2 YFSETQ. This CDR3 spans 14 amino acids. V shed 0 bases and J 4 bases; nucleotides not matched to a gene: 3. The CDR3 bases are TGCGCCAGCAGCTTGGCAACGGGAGGGTACGAGCAGTACTTC. Its translation: CASSLATGGYEQYF.

The chain couples TRBV18 to TRBJ2-5, with a tentative D call TRBD1 (6 bases). This CDR3 spans 16 amino acids. The V end lost 0 bases, the J end lost 5 bases, and 16 bases lay between the germline ends. In germline, CDR1 is KGHSH, CDR2 LQKENI. CDR3 protein: CASSPPVRGLGETQYF. CDR3 bases: TGTGCCAGCTCACCACCGGTCAGGGGATTAGGGGAGACCCAGTACTTC.

The chain uses TRBV19 and TRBJ1-1; possible D gene TRBD1, 5 bases. This CDR3 comprises 13 residues. Germline CDR1 reads LNHDA; CDR2 reads SQIVND (reference sequence). Trimming stripped 3 bases from V and 4 bases from J, with 9 bases between. The CDR3 spells CASSIRGTTEAFF. As DNA, the CDR3 is TGTGCCAGTAGTATTCGGGGGACCACTGAAGCTTTCTTT.

The chain is built from TRBV29-1 and TRBJ2-7; D possibly corresponds to TRBD1 (6 bases). This CDR3 spans 15 amino acids. Germline V CDR1 and CDR2: SQVTM, ANQGSEA. Trimming stripped 8 bases from V and 2 bases from J, with 22 bases between. CDR3 in amino acids: CSISLPPGEPYEQYF. The DNA of the CDR3 is TGCAGCATCTCCCTCCCCCCAGGGGAACCCTACGAGCAGTACTTC.

The DNA of the CDR3 is TGTGCCAGCAGAAAGGACAGGAACACTGAAGCTTTCTTT. This sequence encodes CASRKDRNTEAFF. The V call is TRBV2, the J call TRBJ1-1; weak D call: TRBD1 (6 bases). The germline V gene encodes CDR1 SNHLY and CDR2 FYNNEI. Trimming left V 6 bases short and J 1 base short, with 9 bases between. This CDR3 spans 13 amino acids.

The chain employs TRBV28 and TRBJ2-7, with D perhaps TRBD1 (5 bases). Germline CDR1 and CDR2: MDHEN and SYDVKM. The CDR3 is 14 residues long. The V end was cut by 3 bases, the J end by 0 bases, with 9 bases between. The CDR3 bases are TGTGCCAGCAGTTTTAGGGGTAGCTCCTACGAGCAGTACTTC. It specifies CASSFRGSSYEQYF.

The J gene is TRBJ1-1, the V gene TRBV28; D may be TRBD1 (5 bases). V was cut by 8 bases and J by 3 bases, with 22 bases left in between. CDR1 and CDR2 from the germline V gene are MDHEN and SYDVKM. CDR3 length: 16 amino acids. CDR3 protein: CASYPGGRPDYTEAFF. The CDR3 nucleotides are TGTGCCAGCTACCCGGGGGGAAGGCCAGACTACACTGAAGCTTTCTTT.

This chain uses TRBV6-5 with TRBJ2-7, with a tentative D call TRBD1 (6 bases). The CDR3 length is 13 residues. Germline CDR1 reads MNHEY; CDR2 reads SVGAGI. The ends were cut back, 2 bases at V and 3 bases at J, with 8 bases in the middle. The CDR3 DNA reads TGTGCCAGCAGTTACGGGACATTCTACGAGCAGTACTTC. Translated: CASSYGTFYEQYF.

The V call is TRBV23-1, the J call TRBJ2-7; 11 bases are shared with TRBD2. TRBV23-1 is filed as an ORF, its function uncertain. The trim removed 6 bases at V and 0 bases at J, leaving 10 bases unmatched. This CDR3 is 17 amino acids long. For the CDR3, the DNA is TGCGCCAGCAGGACAACCGGGACTAGCGGACCCTCCTACGAGCAGTACTTC. This sequence encodes CASRTTGTSGPSYEQYF.

Notes on this clone: Just one base apart from a much larger clone, this may be a read error. The chain uses TRBV4-1 and TRBJ2-1; no reliable D call. V was pared by 5 bases and J by 4 bases, with 3 bases between. In germline, CDR1 is MGHRA, CDR2 YSYEKL. This CDR3 has 11 amino acids. The CDR3 protein is CASSSYNEQFF. For the CDR3, the DNA is TGCGCCAGCAGCTCTTACAATGAGCAGTTCTTC.

The chain has TRBV6-1 and TRBJ2-2; the D gene is possibly TRBD2 (5 bases). With 1 base removed from V and 7 bases from J, the gap between germline ends came to 7 bases. Germline V gene lookup returns CDR1 MNHNS and CDR2 SASEGT. This CDR3 region has 13 residues. The CDR3 protein is CASSEGAGGELFF. In DNA, the CDR3 is TGTGCCAGCAGTGAAGGTGCGGGCGGGGAGCTGTTTTTT.

This chain links TRBV18 with TRBJ1-2, with 7 bases that match TRBD1. Germline V lookup: CDR1 KGHSH, CDR2 LQKENI. V lost 2 bases, J lost 8 bases, and 11 bases stayed unmatched. The CDR3 spans 15 residues. The CDR3 sequence: CASSPFDRVVGGYTF. CDR3 in DNA: TGTGCCAGCTCACCATTCGACAGGGTCGTAGGCGGCTACACCTTC.

The genes are TRBV5-5 and TRBJ2-2; 7 bases are a match to TRBD2. The CDR3 has 18 residues. Germline trimming cut 0 bases from V and 0 bases from J; bases unmatched to any gene: 8. Germline assignment: CDR1 SGHKS and CDR2 YYEKEE (reference sequence). The CDR3 is CASSLVVAGVSNTGELFF. Here the CDR3 DNA reads TGTGCCAGCAGCTTGGTTGTGGCGGGAGTTTCGAACACCGGGGAGCTGTTTTTT. Supplemented by reference TRBV5-5 and TRBJ2-2, the full variable domain reads DAGVTQSPTHLIKTRGQQVTLRCSPISGHKSVSWYQQVLGQGPQFIFQYYEKEERGRGNFPDRFSARQFPNYSSELNVNALLLGDSALYLCASSLVVAGVSNTGELFFGEGSRLTVL.

The V and J genes are TRBV7-2 and TRBJ2-3, with TRBD2 matching over 9 bases. Germline CDR1 SGHTA, CDR2 FQGNSA. Trimming at V came to 1 base and at J to 6 bases, leaving 11 bases not matched to a gene. This CDR3 spans 17 amino acids. In nucleotides, the CDR3 is TGTGCCAGCAGCTTAGAATTAGCGGGAGAATCCCCCGATACGCAGTATTTT. Translation gives CASSLELAGESPDTQYF.

V usage is TRBV30 and J usage is TRBJ1-6; D is perhaps TRBD1 (6 bases). CDR1 is GTSNPN, CDR2 SVGIG, per germline (reference sequence). Trimming removed 4 bases at V and 7 bases at J, with 8 bases between. The CDR3 is 12 amino acids. The CDR3 loop reads CAWTTGNSPLHF. CDR3 coding DNA: TGTGCCTGGACTACAGGGAATTCACCCCTCCACTTT.